The 30 T cell receptor beta chains reported below all come from one sample, sequenced in a study of T cells in Graves' hyperthyroidism and ophthalmopathy. From RNA transcripts, TCR beta CDR3 regions were amplified. In the first-round RT-PCR of the TCR CDR3, the HTBI primer set was used. TCRdb called the multiplex PCR reads again in MiXCR, with one record for every CDR3 protein. The sample holds some 550,000 distinct CDR3 sequences, about a fifth seen once. The sample was blood. The receptors stem from a man aged 18 to 35 with Graves' hyperthyroidism.

This clonotype was counted between two and nine times. The chain joins TRBV4-1 to TRBJ2-7, with D possibly being TRBD2 (6 bases). From germline, CDR1 is MGHRA and CDR2 YSYEKL. The CDR3 sequence is 16 residues long. V lost 3 bases and J 2 bases, leaving 17 bases between the germline ends. Here the CDR3 reads CASSHPFKREAYEQYF. The CDR3 nucleotides are TGCGCCAGCAGCCACCCCTTTAAGAGGGAGGCCTACGAGCAGTACTTC.

This clonotype came up a few times. The chain links TRBV20-1 to TRBJ1-6; perhaps TRBD1 as D (5 bases). Germline CDR1 is DFQATT and CDR2 is SNEGSKA (reference sequence). This CDR3 comprises 15 residues. V lost 0 bases and J lost 6, with 12 bases in between. The CDR3 spells CSARDRSGVNSPLHF. CDR3 in DNA: TGCAGTGCTAGAGATAGGTCGGGGGTTAATTCACCCCTCCACTTT.

This clonotype has a count of ten or more. V and J are TRBV28 and TRBJ1-6, with D maybe TRBD1 (5 bases). This CDR3 is built from 12 residues. Trimming pared 2 bases from V and 11 bases from J, leaving 7 bases between. The germline V gene has CDR1 MDHEN and CDR2 SYDVKM. CDR3 coding DNA: TGTGCCAGCAGTTTAGGGGGGGCACCCCTCCACTTT. Encoded protein: CASSLGGAPLHF.

This clonotype has a count of ten or more. V gene TRBV4-1 combines with J gene TRBJ2-5; 7 bases map to TRBD1. CDR3 length: 15 amino acids. V lost 0 bases and J lost 3; bases outside the gene matches: 4. From germline, CDR1 is MGHRA and CDR2 YSYEKL. CDR3 coding DNA: TGCGCCAGCAGCCAAGACCCCCAGGGGGAAGAGACCCAGTACTTC. Its protein is CASSQDPQGEETQYF.

This clonotype was detected only a few times. The chain carries TRBV4-1 and TRBJ2-2; 7 bases are a match to TRBD2. Germline V lookup: CDR1 MGHRA, CDR2 YSYEKL. V lost 3 bases, J lost 4 bases, and 8 bases stayed unmatched. This CDR3 spans 16 amino acids. Written as DNA, the CDR3 is TGCGCCAGCAGCCAGCCAGGCCCGGGAGGCACCGGGGAGCTGTTTTTT. Its translation is CASSQPGPGGTGELFF.

This chain links TRBV19 with TRBJ1-2, with D tentatively TRBD1 (5 bases). The V and J ends lost 4 bases and 4 bases respectively, with 7 bases between them. Per the germline V gene, CDR1 is LNHDA and CDR2 is SQIVND (reference sequence). The CDR3 length is 12 residues. The CDR3, as DNA: TGTGCCAGTAGTACTACAGGCTATGGCTACACCTTC. It translates to CASSTTGYGYTF.

This clonotype was counted a few times. CDR3 nucleotide sequence: TGTGCCAGCACCGAAACGGGGCTACCCGCCAACGAGCAGTACTTC. As protein: CASTETGLPANEQYF. The rearrangement joins TRBV2 to TRBJ2-7; D possibly uses TRBD1 or TRBD2 (5 bases each). V gave up 7 bases and J gave up 5 bases, with 21 bases separating them. Germline values: CDR1 SNHLY, CDR2 FYNNEI. This CDR3 has 15 residues.

This clonotype was detected many times. This CDR3 reads CASTLWDGSQPQHF. The CDR3 region has the DNA TGTGCCAGCACCCTCTGGGACGGGAGTCAGCCCCAGCATTTT. The chain is built from TRBV28 and TRBJ1-5, with D maybe TRBD1 (5 bases). V was trimmed by 7 bases and J by 6 bases, leaving 16 bases between them. The CDR3 totals 14 residues. Germline V gene sequence: CDR1 MDHEN, CDR2 SYDVKM. Complete variable domain (other parts from reference TRBV28 and TRBJ1-5): DVKVTQSSRYLVKRTGEKVFLECVQDMDHENMFWYRQDPGLGLRLIYFSYDVKMKEKGDIPEGYSVSREKKERFSLILESASTNQTSMYLCASTLWDGSQPQHFGDGTRLSIL.

A remark on this clonotype: Just one base apart from a much larger clone, this may be a read error. V gene TRBV20-1 combines with J gene TRBJ2-7, with D possibly matching TRBD1 (6 bases). The germline V gene has CDR1 DFQATT and CDR2 SNEGSKA (reference sequence). Deletions cut 4 bases from V and 5 bases from J, with 15 bases between. The CDR3 is 13 residues long. The CDR3 protein is CSATGVRTHEQYF. Here the CDR3 DNA reads TGCAGTGCTACAGGGGTGAGGACCCACGAGCAGTACTTC.

This clonotype was counted many times. Lacking the conserved final phenylalanine or tryptophan, this CDR3 likely reflects a read error. Because the CDR3's place on the DNA is in doubt, the DNA is left out and the CDR3 is given as listed by TCRdb. This chain joins TRBV9 and TRBJ1-1; the table assigns TRBD1, which was not confirmed against the DNA. CDR1 and CDR2 (germline): SGDLS, YYNGEE. The CDR3 is 12 amino acids in total, end residues counted. CDR3 sequence reads: CASSYRKGQGQL.

In regard to this clonotype: A much larger clone differs from this one at a single base, so this may be a read error. V is TRBV7-9 and J is TRBJ2-7; D gene unclear. This CDR3 is built from 12 residues. The germline V gene encodes CDR1 SEHNR and CDR2 FQNEAQ (reference sequence). As DNA, the CDR3 is TGTGCCAGCAGCTTAGCGTCCTACGCGCAGTACTTC. As protein: CASSLASYAQYF.

The chain combines TRBV7-6 with TRBJ2-7, with D possibly being TRBD2 (6 bases). The CDR3 is 17 residues long. Trimming shortened V by 6 bases and J by 0 bases, and 21 bases separated the two germline ends. The germline CDR1 and CDR2 sequences are SGHVS and FNYEAQ. The CDR3 spells CASSPSRPGLISYEQYF. The DNA for the CDR3 is TGTGCCAGCAGTCCCTCGAGGCCGGGACTTATCTCCTACGAGCAGTACTTC. The full variable domain, with the rest looked up from reference TRBV7-6 and TRBJ2-7, is GAGVSQSPRYKVTKRGQDVALRCDPISGHVSLYWYRQALGQGPEFLTYFNYEAQQDKSGLPNDRFSAERPEGSISTLTIQRTEQRDSAMYRCASSPSRPGLISYEQYFGPGTRLTVT.

Ten or more counts support this clonotype. The chain links TRBV27 to TRBJ2-7; 8 bases align to TRBD1. Germline CDR1 MNHEY, CDR2 SMNVEV (reference sequence). This CDR3 has 14 amino acids. The V and J ends lost 8 bases and 4 bases, in that order; junction bases with no gene match: 10. The CDR3 protein is CASQSLTGGYEQYF. CDR3 sequence (DNA): TGTGCCAGCCAAAGCCTCACAGGGGGGTACGAGCAGTACTTC.

This clonotype was seen just once. A single base separates this from a much larger clone, so it may be a read error. This rearrangement joins TRBV19 to TRBJ2-7; D not certain. CDR1 and CDR2 from the germline V gene are LNHDA and SQIVND (reference sequence). The CDR3 consists of 15 residues. The CDR3 DNA follows: TGTGCCACTAGTGCAGGAAGGATTAATAGGAACGAGCAGTACTTC. This gives the protein CATSAGRINRNEQYF.

The CDR3 bases are TGTGCCAGCTCACTCAGGGCCAGCCCTCCGGCGGACACTGAAGCTTTCTTT. This encodes CASSLRASPPADTEAFF. The J gene is TRBJ1-1, the V gene TRBV18, with TRBD1 as a possible D gene (5 bases). The CDR3 contains 17 residues. The V end was cut by 4 bases, the J end by 3 bases, with 21 bases between. The germline gives CDR1 KGHSH, CDR2 LQKENI.

In this sample, this clonotype turned up a few times. This chain links TRBV20-1 with TRBJ1-6; 8 nucleotides line up with TRBD1. The CDR3 contains 15 residues. The germline CDR1 and CDR2 sequences are DFQATT and SNEGSKA (reference sequence). J gave up 7 bases and V 3 bases, and 8 bases lay outside the gene matches. The CDR3 protein is CSARQGAGGNSPLHF. CDR3 DNA: TGCAGTGCTAGGCAGGGGGCAGGTGGGAATTCACCCCTCCACTTT.

This clonotype showed up many times. The chain is built from TRBV11-1 and TRBJ2-7; 9 nucleotides agree with TRBD1. After removal of 3 bases from V and 0 bases from J, the junction contained 3 bases not matched to a gene. This CDR3 comprises 15 residues. Germline V CDR1 and CDR2: SGHAT, FQDESV (reference sequence). The CDR3 bases are TGTGCCAGCAGCTTCCAGACAGGGGGCTCCTACGAGCAGTACTTC. Protein product: CASSFQTGGSYEQYF.

This clonotype was observed at least ten times. The chain carries TRBV12-3 or TRBV12-4 and TRBJ2-6; TRBD1 is a possible D gene (5 bases). V lost 7 bases and J 0 bases, leaving 16 bases between the germline ends. This CDR3 comprises 17 residues. The CDR3 reads CASTPDTWNSGANVLTF. The CDR3, as DNA: TGTGCCAGCACACCGGACACTTGGAACTCTGGGGCCAACGTCCTGACTTTC.

This clonotype was seen ten or more times. The chain recombines TRBV30 with TRBJ2-5; TRBD2 might be the D (5 bases). Deletions cut 3 bases from V and 0 bases from J, with 14 bases between. The CDR3 is 15 amino acids. Germline CDR1 GTSNPN, CDR2 SVGIG (reference sequence). CDR3 coding DNA: TGTGCCTGGAGCGTTCCATCGGGGTACCAAGAGACCCAGTACTTC. Residues: CAWSVPSGYQETQYF.

Ten or more counts support this clonotype. The rearrangement joins TRBV6-5 to TRBJ1-2; D gene unclear. This CDR3 comprises 11 residues. Germline lookup yields CDR1 MNHEY and CDR2 SVGAGI. V was pared by 6 bases and J by 4 bases, with 6 bases between. CDR3 loop: CASRSAYGYTF. The CDR3 bases are TGTGCCAGCAGGTCCGCCTATGGCTACACCTTC.

This clonotype was counted ten times or more. CDR3 coding DNA: TGTGCCAGCGGTCCCAGGTATAGCAATCAGCCCCAGCATTTT. This gives the protein CASGPRYSNQPQHF. The V gene is TRBV6-1, the J gene TRBJ1-5; D remains unclear. The V and J ends lost 8 bases and 0 bases respectively, with 11 bases between them. The CDR3 contains 14 residues. Looked up from germline, CDR1 is MNHNS and CDR2 is SASEGT.

This clonotype occurred many times. The chain uses TRBV4-1 and TRBJ2-5, with D possibly matching TRBD2 (6 bases). Germline loops: CDR1 MGHRA, CDR2 YSYEKL. V lost 4 bases and J 5 bases, leaving 14 bases between the germline ends. This CDR3 comprises 14 residues. The CDR3 bases are TGCGCCAGCAGCCGGGGCGGGGAGAAGGAGACCCAGTACTTC. This gives the protein CASSRGGEKETQYF.

This rearrangement joins TRBV19 to TRBJ2-7, with 7 bases that match TRBD2. CDR1 and CDR2 (germline): LNHDA, SQIVND (reference sequence). The V gene end was trimmed by 6 bases and the J gene end by 1 base; junction bases not matched to a gene: 9. The CDR3 has 15 amino acids. CDR3 region: CASSLRGGQSYEQYF. The CDR3, as DNA: TGTGCCAGTAGCCTTCGGGGAGGGCAATCCTACGAGCAGTACTTC.

This clonotype showed up just a few times. The chain links TRBV28 to TRBJ2-2, with D perhaps given as TRBD1 or TRBD2 (6 bases each). The V end lost 6 bases, the J end lost 5 bases, and 22 bases lay between the germline ends. This CDR3 is 17 amino acids long. Germline lookup yields CDR1 MDHEN and CDR2 SYDVKM. The CDR3 bases are TGTGCCAGCAGGGATCTTGGGGGGCTGATAAGGACCGGGGAGCTGTTTTTT. Translating it yields CASRDLGGLIRTGELFF.

In the case of this clonotype: It is likely a read error, because the conserved phenylalanine at the end of the CDR3 is missing. V gene TRBV12-3 or TRBV12-4 combines with J gene TRBJ2-5, with D possibly being TRBD2 (6 bases). This CDR3 region has 15 residues. V lost 3 bases and J lost 5, with 16 bases in between. The CDR3 loop reads CASSLNRGLMETQYL. The CDR3 nucleotides are TGTGCCAGCAGTTTGAATCGGGGGTTAATGGAGACCCAGTACCTC.

This clonotype was counted at least ten times. The chain couples TRBV29-1 to TRBJ2-7; D call uncertain. Germline V gene data show CDR1 as SQVTM and CDR2 as ANQGSEA. The CDR3 length is 13 residues. The V gene lost 1 base and the J gene lost 3 bases, with 10 bases spanning the gap. The CDR3 DNA reads as TGCAGCGTTGAAGTCGTGGCCAACTACGAGCAGTACTTC. Its protein product is CSVEVVANYEQYF.

V gene TRBV27 combines with J gene TRBJ1-6, with a tentative D call TRBD1 (6 bases). This CDR3 is built from 15 residues. Trimming removed 6 bases at V and 10 bases at J, with 19 bases between. Germline assignment: CDR1 MNHEY and CDR2 SMNVEV (reference sequence). The CDR3 DNA sequence: TGTGCCAGCAGCCTGTATGTGAAAGGGGGATCACCCCTCCACTTT. This sequence encodes CASSLYVKGGSPLHF.

This clonotype was seen a single time. The chain couples TRBV20-1 to TRBJ1-5; TRBD1 might be the D (6 bases). The CDR3 is 14 amino acids. CDR1 DFQATT and CDR2 SNEGSKA come from the germline V gene (reference sequence). The V gene lost 6 bases and the J gene lost 2 bases, with 14 bases spanning the gap. CDR3 amino acids: CSAEQGSGNQPQHF. The CDR3 nucleotides read TGCAGTGCGGAACAGGGTTCTGGCAATCAGCCCCAGCATTTT.

Notes on this clonotype: Because the CDR3 is missing its conserved closing phenylalanine or tryptophan, this is likely a read error. The CDR3 nucleotides read TGTGCCAGCAGTAACCTCCTCCGGCCGATGAACACTGAAGCTTTCTCT. Amino acids: CASSNLLRPMNTEAFS. V is TRBV11-1 and J is TRBJ1-1; D is unresolved. The CDR3 spans 16 residues. The ends were cut back, 6 bases at V and 0 bases at J, with 17 bases in the middle. CDR1 SGHAT and CDR2 FQDESV come from the germline V gene (reference sequence).

This clonotype was recorded many times. The chain links TRBV12-3 or TRBV12-4 to TRBJ1-2; 9 bases are a match to TRBD1. V lost 6 bases and J lost 6; bases outside the gene matches: 11. This CDR3 is 15 amino acids long. CDR3 residues: CASRQTGGKRDGYTF. In DNA form, the CDR3 reads TGTGCCAGCAGACAGACAGGGGGAAAGAGGGATGGCTACACCTTC.